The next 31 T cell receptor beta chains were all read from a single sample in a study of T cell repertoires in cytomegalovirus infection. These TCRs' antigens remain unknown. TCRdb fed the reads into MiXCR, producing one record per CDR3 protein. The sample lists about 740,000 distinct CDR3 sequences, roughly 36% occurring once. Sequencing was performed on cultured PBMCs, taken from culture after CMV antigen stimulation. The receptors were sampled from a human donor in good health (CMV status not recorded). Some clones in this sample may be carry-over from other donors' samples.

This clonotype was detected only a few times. The chain's CDR3 is CASSYRWDLTGELFF. The CDR3 coding sequence is TGTGCCAGCAGTTATCGGTGGGATCTGACCGGGGAGCTGTTTTTT. The V call is TRBV6-5, the J call TRBJ2-2; no reliable D call. Trimming stripped 3 bases from V and 5 bases from J, with 13 bases between. The CDR3 totals 15 residues. Germline V gene lookup returns CDR1 MNHEY and CDR2 SVGAGI.

The CDR3 region is CASSYSGMNTEAFF. In DNA, the CDR3 is TGTGCCAGCAGTTATTCCGGCATGAACACTGAAGCTTTCTTT. This rearrangement joins TRBV6-2 or TRBV6-3 to TRBJ1-1, with D unclear. Trimming cost V 3 bases and J 0 bases, with 8 bases left between them. Per germline, CDR1 MNHEY and CDR2 SVGEGT. The CDR3 length is 14 residues.

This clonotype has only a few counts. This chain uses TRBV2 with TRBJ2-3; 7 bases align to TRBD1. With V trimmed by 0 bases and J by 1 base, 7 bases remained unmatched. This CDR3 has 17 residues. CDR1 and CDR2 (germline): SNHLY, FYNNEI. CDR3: CASSEAISGGGTDTQYF. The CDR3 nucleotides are TGTGCCAGCAGTGAAGCGATTTCAGGGGGTGGCACAGATACGCAGTATTTT. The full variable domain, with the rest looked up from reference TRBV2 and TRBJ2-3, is EPEVTQTPSHQVTQMGQEVILRCVPISNHLYFYWYRQILGQKVEFLVSFYNNEISEKSEIFDDQFSVERPDGSNFTLKIRSTKLEDSAMYFCASSEAISGGGTDTQYFGPGTRLTVL.

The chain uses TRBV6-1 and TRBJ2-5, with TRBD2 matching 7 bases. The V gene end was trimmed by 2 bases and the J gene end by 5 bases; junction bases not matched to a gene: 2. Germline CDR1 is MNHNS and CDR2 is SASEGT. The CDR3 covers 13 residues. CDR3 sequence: CASSERRGETQYF. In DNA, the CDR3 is TGTGCCAGCAGTGAACGGCGGGGGGAGACCCAGTACTTC.

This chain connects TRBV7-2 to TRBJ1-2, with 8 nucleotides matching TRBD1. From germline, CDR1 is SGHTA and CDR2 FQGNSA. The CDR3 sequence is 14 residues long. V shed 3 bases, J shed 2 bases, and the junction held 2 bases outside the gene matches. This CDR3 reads CASSLGQVNYGYTF. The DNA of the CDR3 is TGTGCCAGCAGCTTGGGACAGGTCAACTATGGCTACACCTTC.

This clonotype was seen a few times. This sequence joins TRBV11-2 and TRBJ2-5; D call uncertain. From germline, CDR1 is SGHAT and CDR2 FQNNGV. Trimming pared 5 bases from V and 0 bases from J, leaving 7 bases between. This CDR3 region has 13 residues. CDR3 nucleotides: TGTGCCAGCAGCCAGGTAGACCAAGAGACCCAGTACTTC. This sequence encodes CASSQVDQETQYF. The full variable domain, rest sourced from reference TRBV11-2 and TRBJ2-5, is EAGVAQSPRYKIIEKRQSVAFWCNPISGHATLYWYQQILGQGPKLLIQFQNNGVVDDSQLPKDRFSAERLKGVDSTLKIQPAKLEDSAVYLCASSQVDQETQYFGPGTRLLVL.

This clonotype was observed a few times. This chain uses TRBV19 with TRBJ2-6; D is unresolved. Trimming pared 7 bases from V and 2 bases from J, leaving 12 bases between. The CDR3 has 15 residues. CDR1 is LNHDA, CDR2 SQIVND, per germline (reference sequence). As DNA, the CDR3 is TGTGCCAGTAACAGACACCCTGCTGGGGCCAACGTCCTGACTTTC. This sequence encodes CASNRHPAGANVLTF.

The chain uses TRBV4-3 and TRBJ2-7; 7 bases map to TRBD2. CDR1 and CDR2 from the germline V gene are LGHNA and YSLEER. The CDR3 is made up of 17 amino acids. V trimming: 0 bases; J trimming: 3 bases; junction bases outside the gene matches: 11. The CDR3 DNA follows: TGCGCCAGCAGCCAAGAAACGGGAGCGGGATACGTCTACGAGCAGTACTTC. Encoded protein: CASSQETGAGYVYEQYF.

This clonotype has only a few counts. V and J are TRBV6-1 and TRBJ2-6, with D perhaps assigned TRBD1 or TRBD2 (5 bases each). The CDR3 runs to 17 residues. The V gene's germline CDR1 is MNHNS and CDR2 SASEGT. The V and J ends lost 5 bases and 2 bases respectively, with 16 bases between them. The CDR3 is CASSIRDPLPGANVLTF. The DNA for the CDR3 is TGTGCCAGCAGTATCAGGGACCCCCTTCCTGGGGCCAACGTCCTGACTTTC.

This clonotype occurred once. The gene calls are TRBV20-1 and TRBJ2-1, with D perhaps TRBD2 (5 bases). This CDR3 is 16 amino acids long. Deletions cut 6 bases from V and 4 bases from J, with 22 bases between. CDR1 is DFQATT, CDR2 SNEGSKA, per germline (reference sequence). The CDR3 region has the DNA TGCAGTGCCCAACTACTAGGCTCTAGCCCATACAATGAGCAGTTCTTC. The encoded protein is CSAQLLGSSPYNEQFF.

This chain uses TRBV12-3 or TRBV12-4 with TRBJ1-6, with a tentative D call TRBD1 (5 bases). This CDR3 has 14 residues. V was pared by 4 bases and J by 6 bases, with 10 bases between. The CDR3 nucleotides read TGTGCCAGCAGTTCGGGACTCCTTAATTCACCCCTCCACTTT. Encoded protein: CASSSGLLNSPLHF.

Here the CDR3 reads CASSDRTGANSPLHF. The CDR3 region has the DNA TGTGCCAGCAGTGACCGGACAGGGGCGAATTCACCCCTCCACTTT. This sequence joins TRBV6-4 and TRBJ1-6; 9 bases agree with TRBD1. Germline V gene lookup returns CDR1 MRHNA and CDR2 SNTAGT. The CDR3 runs to 15 residues. The V and J ends lost 2 bases and 7 bases, in that order; junction bases with no gene match: 3.

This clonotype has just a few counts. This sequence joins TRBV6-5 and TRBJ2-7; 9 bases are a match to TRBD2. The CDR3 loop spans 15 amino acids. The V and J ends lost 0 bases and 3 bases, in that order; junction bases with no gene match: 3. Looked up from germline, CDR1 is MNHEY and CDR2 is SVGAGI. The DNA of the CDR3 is TGTGCCAGCAGTTACTCGGCGCGGGGGGGCTACGAGCAGTACTTC. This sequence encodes CASSYSARGGYEQYF.

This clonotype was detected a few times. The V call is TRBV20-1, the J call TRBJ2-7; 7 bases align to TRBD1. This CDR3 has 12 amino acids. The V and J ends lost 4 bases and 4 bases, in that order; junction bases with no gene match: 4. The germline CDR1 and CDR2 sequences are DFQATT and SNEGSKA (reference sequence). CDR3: CSANQGVYEQYF. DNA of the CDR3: TGCAGTGCTAATCAGGGGGTGTACGAGCAGTACTTC.

The CDR3 region is CASSLGLAGAQQYF. For the CDR3, the DNA is TGTGCCAGCAGCCTGGGACTAGCGGGGGCCCAGCAGTATTTT. The V and J genes are TRBV7-9 and TRBJ2-3; 14 nucleotides align to TRBD2. With V trimmed by 5 bases and J by 11 bases, 6 bases remained unmatched. CDR1 and CDR2 from the germline V gene are SEHNR and FQNEAQ (reference sequence). This CDR3 is built from 14 residues.

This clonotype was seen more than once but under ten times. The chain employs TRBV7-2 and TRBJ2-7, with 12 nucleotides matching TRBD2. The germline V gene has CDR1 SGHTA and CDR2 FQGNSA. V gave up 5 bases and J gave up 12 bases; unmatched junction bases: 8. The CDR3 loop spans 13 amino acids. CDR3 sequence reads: CASSNRTSGNRYF. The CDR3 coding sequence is TGTGCCAGCAGCAACCGGACTAGCGGGAACAGGTACTTC.

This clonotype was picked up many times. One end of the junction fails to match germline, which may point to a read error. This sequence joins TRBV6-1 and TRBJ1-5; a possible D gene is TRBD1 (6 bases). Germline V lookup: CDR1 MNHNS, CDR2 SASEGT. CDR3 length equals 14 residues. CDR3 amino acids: CASRDRDSNQAQHF. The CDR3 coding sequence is TGTGCCAGCAGGGACAGAGATAGCAATCAGGCCCAGCATTTT.

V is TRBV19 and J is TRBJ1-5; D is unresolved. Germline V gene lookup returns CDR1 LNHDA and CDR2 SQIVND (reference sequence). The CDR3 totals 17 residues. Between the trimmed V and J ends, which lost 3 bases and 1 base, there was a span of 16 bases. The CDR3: CASSIEKRMGSNQPQHF. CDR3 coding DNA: TGTGCCAGTAGTATCGAGAAGCGGATGGGGAGCAATCAGCCCCAGCATTTT.

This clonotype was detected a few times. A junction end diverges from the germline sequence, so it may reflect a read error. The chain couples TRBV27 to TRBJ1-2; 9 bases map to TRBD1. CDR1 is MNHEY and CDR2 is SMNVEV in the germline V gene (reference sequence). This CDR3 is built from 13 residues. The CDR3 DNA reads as TGTGCCAGCAGCCCTGGGACAGGGTGGGTTTGGGACTTC. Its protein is CASSPGTGWVWDF.

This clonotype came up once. The CDR3: CASSLSGGPGNIQYF. The CDR3 nucleotides read TGTGCCAGCAGCTTGAGCGGGGGCCCCGGGAACATTCAGTACTTC. This chain links TRBV7-6 with TRBJ2-4; TRBD2 matches at 8 bases. Germline CDR1 and CDR2: SGHVS and FNYEAQ. This CDR3 spans 15 amino acids. V lost 3 bases and J lost 7; bases outside the gene matches: 8. The full variable domain, completed using reference TRBV7-6 and TRBJ2-4, is GAGVSQSPRYKVTKRGQDVALRCDPISGHVSLYWYRQALGQGPEFLTYFNYEAQQDKSGLPNDRFSAERPEGSISTLTIQRTEQRDSAMYRCASSLSGGPGNIQYFGAGTRLSVL.

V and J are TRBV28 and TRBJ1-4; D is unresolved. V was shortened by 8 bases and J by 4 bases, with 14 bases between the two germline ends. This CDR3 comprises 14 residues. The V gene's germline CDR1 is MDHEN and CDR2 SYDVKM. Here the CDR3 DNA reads TGTGCCAGCGGGGATGACTTCAGTAATGAAAAACTGTTTTTT. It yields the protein CASGDDFSNEKLFF.

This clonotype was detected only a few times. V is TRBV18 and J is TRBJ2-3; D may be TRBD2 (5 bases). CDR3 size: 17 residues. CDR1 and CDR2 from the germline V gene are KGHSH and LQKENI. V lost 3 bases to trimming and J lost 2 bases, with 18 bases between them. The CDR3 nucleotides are TGTGCCAGCTCACCCCTTAGCGTCGACCGGCACACAGATACGCAGTATTTT. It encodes CASSPLSVDRHTDTQYF.

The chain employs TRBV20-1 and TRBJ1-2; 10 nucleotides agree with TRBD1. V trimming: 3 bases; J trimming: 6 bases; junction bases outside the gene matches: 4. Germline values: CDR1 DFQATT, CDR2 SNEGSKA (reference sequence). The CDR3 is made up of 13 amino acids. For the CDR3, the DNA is TGCAGTGCTAGCCCGACAGGGGGCGATGGCTACACCTTC. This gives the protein CSASPTGGDGYTF.

The CDR3 sequence: CSARGRVTSGSYEQYF. CDR3 bases: TGCAGTGCTAGAGGGAGGGTGACTAGCGGGAGCTACGAGCAGTACTTC. The V call is TRBV20-1, the J call TRBJ2-7, with 12 bases that match TRBD2. This CDR3 is built from 16 residues. Per the germline V gene, CDR1 is DFQATT and CDR2 is SNEGSKA (reference sequence). Trimming at V came to 1 base and at J to 3 bases, leaving 7 bases not matched to a gene.

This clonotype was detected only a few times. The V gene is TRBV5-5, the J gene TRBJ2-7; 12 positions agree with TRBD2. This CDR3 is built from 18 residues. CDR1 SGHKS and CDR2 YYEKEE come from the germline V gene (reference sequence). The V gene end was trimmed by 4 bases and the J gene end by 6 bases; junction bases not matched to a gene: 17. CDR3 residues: CASSGSRLAGGPTREQYF. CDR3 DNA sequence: TGTGCCAGCAGCGGAAGCCGCCTAGCGGGAGGGCCCACGCGCGAGCAGTACTTC.

CDR3 coding DNA: TGTGCCACCAGTGATTCCCGGGACAAGGGGAATCAGCCCCAGCATTTT. Encoded protein: CATSDSRDKGNQPQHF. The chain combines TRBV24-1 with TRBJ1-5; perhaps TRBD1 as D (6 bases). The germline V gene has CDR1 KGHDR and CDR2 SFDVKD. CDR3 length: 16 residues. V lost 2 bases to trimming and J lost 4 bases, with 14 bases between them.

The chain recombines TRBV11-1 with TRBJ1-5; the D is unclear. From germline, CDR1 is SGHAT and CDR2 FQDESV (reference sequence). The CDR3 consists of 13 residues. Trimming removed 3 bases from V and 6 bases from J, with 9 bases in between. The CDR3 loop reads CASSLQSGQPQHF. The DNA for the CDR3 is TGTGCCAGCAGCTTGCAATCGGGTCAGCCCCAGCATTTT.

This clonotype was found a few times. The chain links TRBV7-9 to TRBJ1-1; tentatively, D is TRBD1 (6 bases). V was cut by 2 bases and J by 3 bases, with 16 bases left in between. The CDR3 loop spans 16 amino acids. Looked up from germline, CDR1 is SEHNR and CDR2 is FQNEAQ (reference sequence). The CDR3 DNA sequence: TGTGCCAGCAGCTTATGGGGGCTGATTTCGGACACTGAAGCTTTCTTT. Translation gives CASSLWGLISDTEAFF.

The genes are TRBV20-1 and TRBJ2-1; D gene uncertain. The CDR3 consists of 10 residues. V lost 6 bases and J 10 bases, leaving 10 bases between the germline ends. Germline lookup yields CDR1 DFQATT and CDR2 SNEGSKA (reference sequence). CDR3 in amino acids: CSAGLREQFF. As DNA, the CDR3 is TGCAGTGCGGGCCTACGGGAGCAGTTCTTC.

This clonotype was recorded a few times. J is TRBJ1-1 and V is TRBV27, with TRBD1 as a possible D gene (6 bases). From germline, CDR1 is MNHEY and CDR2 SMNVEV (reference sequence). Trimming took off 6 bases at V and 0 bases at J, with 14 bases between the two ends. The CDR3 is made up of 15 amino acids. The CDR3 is CASRGARRVNTEAFF. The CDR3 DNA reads TGTGCCAGCAGGGGGGCGAGGAGGGTGAACACTGAAGCTTTCTTT.

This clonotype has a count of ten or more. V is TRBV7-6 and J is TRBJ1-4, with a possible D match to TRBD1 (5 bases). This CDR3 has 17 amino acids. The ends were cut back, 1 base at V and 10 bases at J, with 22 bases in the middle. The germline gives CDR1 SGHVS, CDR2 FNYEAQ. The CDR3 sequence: CASSLDPAAEDQGKLFF. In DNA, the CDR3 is TGTGCCAGCAGCTTAGACCCCGCGGCGGAGGACCAGGGAAAACTGTTTTTT.